One T cell receptor (beta chain) is described in this entry. Its antigen is not known. With 1 base clipped from V and 5 bases from J, the junction kept 6 bases outside the gene matches. The germline gives CDR1 GTSNPN, CDR2 SVGIG (reference sequence). This CDR3 has 14 residues. These data come from a study of cytomegalovirus exposure and HLA in healthy donors. Profiled with immunoSEQ multiplex PCR; TCRdb holds only in-frame clones, not every one. The sample carries about 170,000 clones, roughly 89% recorded once. Study-level results: In vitro checks showed that a few CMV-associated chains really do target CMV antigens.

The chain couples TRBV30 to TRBJ2-7; 9 bases map to TRBD1. Sequencing was done on a sample of PBMCs. This TCR was recovered from a young man in good health and CMV-seropositive. The CDR3 nucleotides are TGTGCCTGGAGTGATGGGACAGGGAGCAACGAGCAGTACTTC. Protein sequence: CAWSDGTGSNEQYF.